This passage covers 29 T cell receptor beta chains from one sample sequenced in a study of Ad26.COV2.S vaccination and SARS-CoV-2 variants. TCRdb's copy holds only in-frame clones and misses some; the assay was immunoSEQ multiplex PCR. The table lists about half a million clones, 80% to 90% of them singletons. Treatment denoted: about 20 received Ad26.COV2.S at low or high dose, single or two shots; 5 received placebo; per-sample allocation not given. Specimen acquisition occurred on day 63 following the initial vaccine or placebo injection. The source material was peripheral blood, sampled in a trial of Ad26.COV2.S vaccine versus placebo. The receptors originated from a person between 18 and 65 years old who received the Ad26.COV2.S COVID-19 vaccine or a placebo.

This clone was seen only once. The chain carries TRBV18 and TRBJ1-4; TRBD1 aligns across 8 bases. This CDR3 comprises 17 residues. Losses at the gene ends were 1 base for V and 7 bases for J; bases not matched to a gene: 11. Germline CDR1 reads KGHSH; CDR2 reads LQKENI. The CDR3 reads CASSPQITGTGGEKLFF. CDR3 in DNA: TGTGCCAGCTCACCACAGATCACCGGGACAGGTGGTGAAAAACTGTTTTTT.

The chain couples TRBV5-5 to TRBJ2-3; 8 positions match TRBD1. Germline CDR1 is SGHKS and CDR2 is YYEKEE (reference sequence). The trim removed 0 bases at V and 2 bases at J, leaving 5 bases unmatched. The CDR3 has 16 residues. CDR3 coding DNA: TGTGCCAGCAGCTTGGCTCAGGGGGCAAACACAGATACGCAGTATTTT. Translating it yields CASSLAQGANTDTQYF.

Concerning this clone: Distinct nucleotide sequences in the sample also encode this CDR3. CDR3 in DNA: TGCGCCAGCAGCTTGGGGGACAGGGACAATGAGCAGTTCTTC. Protein product: CASSLGDRDNEQFF. This sequence joins TRBV5-1 and TRBJ2-1; 9 bases are shared with TRBD1. V shed 0 bases, J shed 5 bases, and the junction held 0 bases outside the gene matches. The CDR3 spans 14 residues. CDR1 and CDR2 from the germline V gene are SGHRS and YFSETQ.

In its sample, this clone was seen a few times. This chain links TRBV2 with TRBJ1-1; D is undetermined. This CDR3 contains 13 residues. Trimming left V 7 bases short and J 1 base short, with 10 bases between. The germline CDR1 and CDR2 sequences are SNHLY and FYNNEI. CDR3 nucleotides: TGTGCCAGCACCTGGGAGGGGAACACTGAAGCTTTCTTT. As protein: CASTWEGNTEAFF.

The rearrangement joins TRBV9 to TRBJ2-3; D is perhaps TRBD2 (7 bases). Germline CDR1 and CDR2: SGDLS and YYNGEE. The germline V and J ends were trimmed by 0 bases and 5 bases, with 16 bases remaining between them. The CDR3 loop spans 16 amino acids. The DNA of the CDR3 is TGTGCCAGCAGCGTAGGTTCGGGGGGCGCGGTAGATACGCAGTATTTT. Its protein product is CASSVGSGGAVDTQYF.

This sequence joins TRBV5-5 and TRBJ2-5; the D is unclear. Germline loops: CDR1 SGHKS, CDR2 YYEKEE (reference sequence). With 0 bases removed from V and 9 bases from J, the gap between germline ends came to 21 bases. The CDR3 contains 16 residues. The CDR3 region has the DNA TGTGCCAGCAGCTTGGACCCAGGTACTGGTGTGTGGCCCCAGTACTTC. Amino acid sequence: CASSLDPGTGVWPQYF.

The chain joins TRBV27 to TRBJ1-2, with 9 bases aligning to TRBD1. Germline V gene data show CDR1 as MNHEY and CDR2 as SMNVEV (reference sequence). The CDR3 contains 13 residues. J lost 8 bases, V lost 3 bases, and 4 bases had no gene match. In nucleotides, the CDR3 is TGTGCCAGCAGTTTCGGACAGGGGCGAGGCTACACCTTC. Its translation is CASSFGQGRGYTF.

The chain recombines TRBV11-1 with TRBJ2-7, with no clear D. The CDR3 contains 12 residues. V was pared by 3 bases and J by 4 bases, with 7 bases between. Germline CDR1 and CDR2: SGHAT and FQDESV (reference sequence). The CDR3 coding sequence is TGTGCCAGCAGCTTGAATGGATACGAGCAGTACTTC. It translates to CASSLNGYEQYF.

V usage is TRBV28 and J usage is TRBJ2-2, with TRBD1 identical over 10 bases. V shed 3 bases, J shed 5 bases, and the junction held 6 bases outside the gene matches. The germline V gene has CDR1 MDHEN and CDR2 SYDVKM. The length of the CDR3 is 16 residues. The CDR3, as DNA: TGTGCCAGCAGTTTTATAGGGACAGGGGATACCGGGGAGCTGTTTTTT. This encodes CASSFIGTGDTGELFF.

The chain links TRBV9 to TRBJ2-1; 8 bases are shared with TRBD2. Per the germline V gene, CDR1 is SGDLS and CDR2 is YYNGEE. The CDR3 length is 18 residues. J lost 2 bases, V lost 1 base, and 11 bases had no gene match. The CDR3 DNA is TGTGCCAGCAGCGTAACAATGTTCGCGGGAGGTGCCTACAATGAGCAGTTCTTC. Its translation: CASSVTMFAGGAYNEQFF.

The chain joins TRBV28 to TRBJ1-6; 10 bases fit TRBD1. CDR1 is MDHEN and CDR2 is SYDVKM in the germline V gene. V lost 6 bases, J lost 10 bases, and 0 bases stayed unmatched. The CDR3 covers 12 residues. The CDR3 DNA is TGTGCCAGCAGGGACAGGGGGTCACCCCTCCACTTT. This gives the protein CASRDRGSPLHF.

CDR3 nucleotides: TGTGCCAGCAGGATAGGGGGCTCCCAAGAGACCCAGTACTTC. Translating it yields CASRIGGSQETQYF. The V gene is TRBV5-5, the J gene TRBJ2-5, with 7 bases fitting TRBD1. Unmatched junction bases numbered 5, after V lost 5 bases and J lost 1 base. Germline lookup yields CDR1 SGHKS and CDR2 YYEKEE (reference sequence). CDR3 length: 14 amino acids.

This chain uses TRBV14 with TRBJ1-1; no firm D call. The CDR3 is 14 amino acids. Germline V gene data show CDR1 as SGHDN and CDR2 as FVKESK. V dropped 0 bases and J dropped 4 bases, with 9 bases sitting between them. CDR3 residues: CASSQERVPTEAFF. The CDR3 DNA follows: TGTGCCAGCAGCCAAGAGCGGGTCCCCACTGAAGCTTTCTTT.

This clone was observed a single time. The chain is built from TRBV29-1 and TRBJ2-7; TRBD2 agrees at 8 bases. The CDR3 runs to 13 residues. Germline values: CDR1 SQVTM, CDR2 ANQGSEA. With 8 bases clipped from V and 3 bases from J, the junction kept 9 bases outside the gene matches. Written as DNA, the CDR3 is TGCAGCTATTTAGCGGGACCCAACTACGAGCAGTACTTC. Translation gives CSYLAGPNYEQYF.

CDR3 nucleotides: TGTGCCAGCAGCCGCCTAGCGGGAGGTCAGGAGCAGTACTTC. Its protein is CASSRLAGGQEQYF. The J gene is TRBJ2-7, the V gene TRBV7-9; 11 positions agree with TRBD2. The junction had 7 bases not matched to a gene; V was cut back by 5 bases and J by 7 bases. Germline assignment: CDR1 SEHNR and CDR2 FQNEAQ (reference sequence). The CDR3 has 14 residues.

The J gene is TRBJ2-5, the V gene TRBV7-6; 8 nucleotides agree with TRBD1. The CDR3 runs 14 residues. The germline V gene encodes CDR1 SGHVS and CDR2 FNYEAQ. Trimming took 0 bases from V and 5 from J; bases not matched to a gene: 2. CDR3 sequence reads: CASSLAQGAETQYF. CDR3 bases: TGTGCCAGCAGCTTAGCGCAGGGGGCGGAGACCCAGTACTTC.

This rearrangement joins TRBV29-1 to TRBJ1-5, with a weak D call TRBD1 (6 bases). Germline loops: CDR1 SQVTM, CDR2 ANQGSEA. The CDR3 is 14 amino acids. The V and J ends lost 5 bases and 0 bases respectively, with 11 bases between them. CDR3 bases: TGCAGCGTTCAAGGGGGGGATAGCAATCAGCCCCAGCATTTT. This codes for CSVQGGDSNQPQHF. The full variable domain, in which reference TRBV29-1 and TRBJ1-5 provide the parts outside the CDR3, is SAVISQKPSRDICQRGTSLTIQCQVDSQVTMMFWYRQQPGQSLTLIATANQGSEATYESGFVIDKFPISRPNLTFSTLTVSNMSPEDSSIYLCSVQGGDSNQPQHFGDGTRLSIL.

V is TRBV5-4 and J is TRBJ1-2; D gene ambiguous. V dropped 1 base and J dropped 4 bases, with 11 bases sitting between them. CDR3 length: 14 residues. Per the germline V gene, CDR1 is SGHNT and CDR2 is YYREEE (reference sequence). Written as DNA, the CDR3 is TGTGCCAGCAGCTTGAAAGGGTTGGCCTATGGCTACACCTTC. This gives the protein CASSLKGLAYGYTF. Full variable domain (rest looked up from reference TRBV5-4 and TRBJ1-2): ETGVTQSPTHLIKTRGQQVTLRCSSQSGHNTVSWYQQALGQGPQFIFQYYREEENGRGNFPPRFSGLQFPNYSSELNVNALELDDSALYLCASSLKGLAYGYTFGSGTRLTVV.

This chain links TRBV20-1 with TRBJ2-7, with 8 bases that match TRBD1. Germline V gene lookup returns CDR1 DFQATT and CDR2 SNEGSKA (reference sequence). The CDR3 totals 13 residues. Trimming cost V 3 bases and J 4 bases; bases outside gene matches: 5. The chain's CDR3 is CSASRDRQYEQYF. CDR3 sequence (DNA): TGCAGTGCTAGTAGGGACAGGCAATACGAGCAGTACTTC.

CDR3 sequence (DNA): TGTGCCAGCAGCTTAGTCAGGGGTAATGAAAAACTGTTTTTT. This encodes CASSLVRGNEKLFF. The rearrangement uses TRBV7-2 and TRBJ1-4; D might be TRBD1 (6 bases). The CDR3 is 14 residues long. Between the trimmed V and J ends, which lost 1 base and 4 bases, there was a span of 7 bases. CDR1 is SGHTA, CDR2 FQGNSA, per germline.

The V gene is TRBV6-1, the J gene TRBJ2-6, with D perhaps given as TRBD1 or TRBD2 (7 bases each). Germline assignment: CDR1 MNHNS and CDR2 SASEGT. Trimming removed 4 bases at V and 5 bases at J, with 18 bases between. The CDR3 is made up of 17 amino acids. The CDR3 reads CASSGEGAALRANVLTF. The CDR3, as DNA: TGTGCCAGCAGTGGGGAGGGGGCGGCTCTCAGGGCCAACGTCCTGACTTTC.

V and J are TRBV5-1 and TRBJ2-1; the match to TRBD2 covers 11 bases. CDR3 length: 18 amino acids. The V segment lost 3 bases and the J segment 1 base; nucleotides outside the gene matches: 9. CDR1 and CDR2 from the germline V gene are SGHRS and YFSETQ. CDR3 residues: CASSWVGSGRASYNEQFF. CDR3 nucleotides: TGCGCCAGCAGCTGGGTGGGTAGCGGGAGGGCTTCCTACAATGAGCAGTTCTTC.

This rearrangement joins TRBV7-2 to TRBJ2-7; 9 bases map to TRBD2. Trimming took 4 bases from V and 2 from J; bases not matched to a gene: 6. The CDR3 totals 15 residues. Looked up from germline, CDR1 is SGHTA and CDR2 is FQGNSA. The CDR3 sequence is CASSSRAGGTYEQYF. The DNA of the CDR3 is TGTGCCAGCAGCTCCAGAGCGGGAGGAACCTACGAGCAGTACTTC.

The rearrangement uses TRBV2 and TRBJ1-1, with unresolved D. The CDR3 is 10 amino acids. Germline V CDR1 and CDR2: SNHLY, FYNNEI. V was shortened by 8 bases and J by 6 bases, with 7 bases between the two germline ends. This CDR3 reads CASGLAEAFF. For the CDR3, the DNA is TGTGCCAGCGGCCTCGCTGAAGCTTTCTTT.

The chain recombines TRBV7-9 with TRBJ2-6; 8 nucleotides agree with TRBD1. CDR3 length: 17 amino acids. CDR1 and CDR2 from the germline V gene are SEHNR and FQNEAQ (reference sequence). Trimming at V came to 5 bases and at J to 0 bases, leaving 6 bases not matched to a gene. This chain's CDR3 is CASSAPGQVSGANVLTF. CDR3 DNA: TGTGCCAGCAGCGCCCCGGGACAGGTCTCTGGGGCCAACGTCCTGACTTTC.

The chain joins TRBV19 to TRBJ2-1, with 9 nucleotides matching TRBD2. The CDR3 is made up of 13 amino acids. CDR1 and CDR2 (germline): LNHDA, SQIVND (reference sequence). V lost 4 bases, J lost 13 bases, and 8 bases stayed unmatched. Written as DNA, the CDR3 is TGTGCCAGTAGTACACAGCGGCGGGGGGGACAGTTCTTC. Protein: CASSTQRRGGQFF.

This clone has just one count. This sequence joins TRBV4-1 and TRBJ1-1; 7 positions agree with TRBD1. The J segment lost 1 base and the V segment lost 3 bases, leaving 8 bases of the junction unmatched. The germline CDR1 and CDR2 sequences are MGHRA and YSYEKL. The CDR3 runs to 16 residues. The CDR3 DNA is TGCGCCAGCAGCCACCCAGTAGGGACAGCGAACACTGAAGCTTTCTTT. This translates into CASSHPVGTANTEAFF.

The chain employs TRBV29-1 and TRBJ1-1; 11 positions agree with TRBD1. This CDR3 contains 16 residues. Losses at the gene ends were 6 bases for V and 4 bases for J; bases not matched to a gene: 13. CDR1 SQVTM and CDR2 ANQGSEA come from the germline V gene. The CDR3 DNA reads as TGCAGCGTCGATCCGGGACAGGGGGTTTTAGGCACTGAAGCTTTCTTT. It specifies CSVDPGQGVLGTEAFF.

This clone came up a few times. This sequence joins TRBV7-2 and TRBJ1-2; 10 nucleotides agree with TRBD1. J was trimmed by 3 bases and V by 5 bases; bases with no gene match: 15. The CDR3 has 18 amino acids. Per germline, CDR1 SGHTA and CDR2 FQGNSA. The CDR3 coding sequence is TGTGCCAGCAGCACGCCGGGACAGGGGATTTGGGGGGACTATGGCTACACCTTC. Translating it yields CASSTPGQGIWGDYGYTF.